Each of the 18 T cell receptor beta chains below was sequenced from the same sample in a study of cytomegalovirus exposure and HLA in healthy donors. PCR was performed using 60 Vbeta and 13 Jbeta primers. Libraries were prepared by immunoSEQ multiplex PCR; TCRdb keeps only in-frame clonotypes and omits some of them. The table includes tens of thousands of clones, roughly 81% detected once. The sequenced sample was PBMCs. These TCRs come from a woman in her forties in good health and CMV-seropositive.

CDR3 in DNA: TGTGCCAGCAGCTTGTATCAGGGGGGAACGGCCTATGGCTACACCTTC. Translation: CASSLYQGGTAYGYTF. V is TRBV7-9 and J is TRBJ1-2; TRBD1 agrees at 7 bases. The CDR3 spans 16 residues. V was clipped by 3 bases and J by 4 bases; unmatched bases: 11. The germline gives CDR1 SEHNR, CDR2 FQNEAQ (reference sequence).

The rearrangement joins TRBV7-9 to TRBJ2-7, with TRBD2 identical over 9 bases. V dropped 4 bases and J dropped 5; count of bases not matched to a gene: 9. CDR3 length equals 15 residues. Per the germline V gene, CDR1 is SEHNR and CDR2 is FQNEAQ (reference sequence). Here the CDR3 reads CASSYPGRGGNEQYF. The DNA for the CDR3 is TGTGCCAGCAGCTACCCTGGGCGGGGGGGGAACGAGCAGTACTTC.

V and J are TRBV6-1 and TRBJ1-5; 7 nucleotides agree with TRBD1. Germline lookup yields CDR1 MNHNS and CDR2 SASEGT. This CDR3 contains 13 residues. The V and J ends lost 6 bases and 7 bases, in that order; junction bases with no gene match: 6. The CDR3 region has the DNA TGTGCCAGCAGGACAGGGTCAGGGCAGCCCCAGCATTTT. It codes for CASRTGSGQPQHF.

V usage is TRBV4-2 and J usage is TRBJ2-2; 8 bases are shared with TRBD2. The V and J ends lost 1 base and 1 base, in that order; junction bases with no gene match: 5. This CDR3 comprises 17 residues. The V gene's germline CDR1 is LGHNA and CDR2 YNFKEQ. DNA for the CDR3: TGTGCCAGCAGCCAAGCTCAGCTAGCGGGGAACACCGGGGAGCTGTTTTTT. Translating gives CASSQAQLAGNTGELFF.

This chain joins TRBV7-2 and TRBJ2-3, with TRBD2 identical over 11 bases. After removal of 7 bases from V and 6 bases from J, the junction contained 6 bases not matched to a gene. The V gene's germline CDR1 is SGHTA and CDR2 FQGNSA. The CDR3 sequence is 14 residues long. CDR3 nucleotide sequence: TGTGCCAGCAATAGCGGGGGGGCGTGGGATACGCAGTATTTT. Its protein product is CASNSGGAWDTQYF. Full variable domain (missing parts from reference TRBV7-2 and TRBJ2-3): GAGVSQSPSNKVTEKGKDVELRCDPISGHTALYWYRQSLGQGLEFLIYFQGNSAPDKSGLPSDRFSAERTGGSVSTLTIQRTQQEDSAVYLCASNSGGAWDTQYFGPGTRLTVL.

V and J are TRBV6-5 and TRBJ1-2, with a weak D call TRBD1 (6 bases). Germline CDR1 and CDR2: MNHEY and SVGAGI. The CDR3 length is 14 residues. V shed 6 bases and J shed 4 bases, with 15 bases lying between them. The CDR3 DNA follows: TGTGCCAGCAGGGTCAACAGGGTGGGCTATGGCTACACCTTC. Its translation: CASRVNRVGYGYTF.

The V and J genes are TRBV7-2 and TRBJ2-1; a possible D gene is TRBD2 (6 bases). CDR3 length: 13 residues. Trimming removed 0 bases at V and 9 bases at J, with 9 bases between. Germline V gives CDR1 SGHTA, CDR2 FQGNSA. In nucleotides, the CDR3 is TGTGCCAGCAGCTTAGCGCTGGAGGGTGAGCAGTTCTTC. Translation gives CASSLALEGEQFF. Variable domain in full (rest from reference TRBV7-2 and TRBJ2-1): GAGVSQSPSNKVTEKGKDVELRCDPISGHTALYWYRQSLGQGLEFLIYFQGNSAPDKSGLPSDRFSAERTGGSVSTLTIQRTQQEDSAVYLCASSLALEGEQFFGPGTRLTVL.

V is TRBV5-4 and J is TRBJ1-1, with D tentatively TRBD1 (5 bases). V lost 4 bases and J lost 1, with 11 bases in between. Germline assignment: CDR1 SGHNT and CDR2 YYREEE (reference sequence). The length of the CDR3 is 14 residues. The CDR3 nucleotides are TGTGCCAGCAGCCCTGTGGGGCGGAACACTGAAGCTTTCTTT. This sequence encodes CASSPVGRNTEAFF.

This chain connects TRBV5-4 to TRBJ1-6; tentatively, D is TRBD1 (6 bases). The germline V gene has CDR1 SGHNT and CDR2 YYREEE (reference sequence). CDR3 length: 14 amino acids. Trimming took 4 bases from V and 16 from J, leaving 21 bases between them. The CDR3 sequence: CASSAGQLPGQLHF. The CDR3 nucleotides read TGTGCCAGCAGCGCCGGACAGCTCCCAGGCCAGCTCCACTTT.

This chain links TRBV5-6 with TRBJ2-7; D is possibly TRBD2 (5 bases). Germline loops: CDR1 SGHDT, CDR2 YYEEEE. Trimming cost V 3 bases and J 2 bases, with 15 bases left between them. The CDR3 runs 15 residues. CDR3: CASSYRGAGAYEQYF. Here the CDR3 DNA reads TGTGCCAGCAGCTACCGGGGAGCCGGCGCCTACGAGCAGTACTTC. Full variable domain (outside the CDR3, taken from reference TRBV5-6 and TRBJ2-7): DAGVTQSPTHLIKTRGQQVTLRCSPKSGHDTVSWYQQALGQGPQFIFQYYEEEERQRGNFPDRFSGHQFPNYSSELNVNALLLGDSALYLCASSYRGAGAYEQYFGPGTRLTVT.

V is TRBV7-2 and J is TRBJ2-7, with 11 bases aligning to TRBD1. Trimming removed 0 bases from V and 1 base from J; junction bases left unmatched: 17. Germline assignment: CDR1 SGHTA and CDR2 FQGNSA. The CDR3 has 21 amino acids. This chain's CDR3 is CASSLASPADRGRSGSYEQYF. In DNA, the CDR3 is TGTGCCAGCAGCTTAGCTTCCCCAGCGGACAGGGGGCGTTCGGGGTCCTACGAGCAGTACTTC.

The chain has TRBV10-2 and TRBJ1-1, with D uncertain. V was shortened by 8 bases and J by 0 bases, with 7 bases between the two germline ends. The germline V gene encodes CDR1 WSHSY and CDR2 SAAADI. CDR3 size: 12 residues. As DNA, the CDR3 is TGCGCCAGCGCCACACTGAACACTGAAGCTTTCTTT. Protein: CASATLNTEAFF.

The gene calls are TRBV7-9 and TRBJ2-5; 13 nucleotides line up with TRBD2. Losses at the gene ends were 4 bases for V and 6 bases for J; bases not matched to a gene: 2. Germline V CDR1 and CDR2: SEHNR, FQNEAQ (reference sequence). The length of the CDR3 is 14 residues. Here the CDR3 reads CASSSGLAGKTQYF. The CDR3 DNA reads TGTGCCAGCAGCTCGGGACTAGCGGGGAAGACCCAGTACTTC.

The chain joins TRBV6-1 to TRBJ2-7; D perhaps matches TRBD2 (5 bases). The CDR3 consists of 11 residues. Deletions cut 6 bases from V and 4 bases from J, with 7 bases between. Per the germline V gene, CDR1 is MNHNS and CDR2 is SASEGT. Here the CDR3 DNA reads TGTGCCAGCAGCACGGGGTACGAGCAGTACTTC. It specifies CASSTGYEQYF.

The chain has TRBV10-3 and TRBJ2-7; the match to TRBD2 covers 8 bases. The J segment lost 4 bases and the V segment lost 6 bases, leaving 2 bases of the junction unmatched. CDR3 size: 12 residues. Germline loops: CDR1 ENHRY, CDR2 SYGVKD. In DNA form, the CDR3 reads TGTGCCATCAGCGGGACTAGTTACGAGCAGTACTTC. Protein: CAISGTSYEQYF.

This chain uses TRBV6-4 with TRBJ2-5; 8 bases agree with TRBD2. V lost 3 bases, J lost 5 bases, and 5 bases stayed unmatched. The germline V gene encodes CDR1 MRHNA and CDR2 SNTAGT. The CDR3 loop spans 14 amino acids. The CDR3 region has the DNA TGTGCCAGCAGTGAAGGAGGCGGGGGGGAGACCCAGTACTTC. It codes for CASSEGGGGETQYF.

This chain connects TRBV20-1 to TRBJ1-5, with 7 bases matching TRBD1. Germline V gene data show CDR1 as DFQATT and CDR2 as SNEGSKA (reference sequence). The trim removed 3 bases at V and 11 bases at J, leaving 4 bases unmatched. This CDR3 is built from 11 residues. The CDR3 here is CSASPGTAQHF. The CDR3, as DNA: TGCAGTGCTAGTCCCGGGACAGCCCAGCATTTT.

This chain links TRBV10-3 with TRBJ2-5, with a weak D call TRBD1 (5 bases). The CDR3 covers 13 residues. Germline V CDR1 and CDR2: ENHRY, SYGVKD. Trimming stripped 8 bases from V and 5 bases from J, with 15 bases between. The CDR3 sequence: CAIVGVLGETQYF. CDR3 in DNA: TGTGCCATCGTAGGGGTTTTGGGTGAGACCCAGTACTTC.